The 24 T cell receptor beta chains given below trace back to one sample, sequenced in a study of cytomegalovirus exposure and HLA in healthy donors. PCR primers comprised 60 Vbeta and 13 Jbeta primers. Generated by immunoSEQ multiplex PCR, the TCRdb table keeps only in-frame clones and is missing some. This table holds tens of thousands of clones, roughly 86% found once. The sequenced sample consisted of PBMCs. The receptors come from a man under 40 in good health and CMV-seropositive.

The chain employs TRBV30 and TRBJ1-4, with a possible D match to TRBD1 (6 bases). Germline V gene data show CDR1 as GTSNPN and CDR2 as SVGIG (reference sequence). V gave up 3 bases and J gave up 0 bases, with 8 bases separating them. The CDR3 loop spans 14 amino acids. CDR3 DNA sequence: TGTGCCTGGAGACGGACAGCAACTAATGAAAAACTGTTTTTT. Amino acid sequence: CAWRRTATNEKLFF.

The chain has TRBV7-8 and TRBJ1-4; possibly TRBD1 for D (6 bases). CDR3 length equals 16 residues. The germline CDR1 and CDR2 sequences are SGHVS and FQNEAQ. The V end was cut by 1 base, the J end by 8 bases, with 17 bases between. The CDR3: CASSLGFRTAFEKLFF. CDR3 coding DNA: TGTGCCAGCAGCTTAGGATTCAGGACAGCGTTCGAAAAACTGTTTTTT.

The chain uses TRBV27 and TRBJ1-4, with D tentatively TRBD1 (5 bases). CDR1 is MNHEY and CDR2 is SMNVEV in the germline V gene (reference sequence). V was pared by 1 base and J by 5 bases, with 11 bases between. The CDR3 contains 15 residues. CDR3 in amino acids: CASSLWQGPNEKLFF. DNA of the CDR3: TGTGCCAGCAGTTTATGGCAGGGTCCAAATGAAAAACTGTTTTTT.

J is TRBJ2-5 and V is TRBV5-5; D not resolved. From germline, CDR1 is SGHKS and CDR2 YYEKEE (reference sequence). This CDR3 contains 14 residues. Deletions cut 0 bases from V and 1 base from J, with 7 bases between. The CDR3 here is CASSLGGAQETQYF. As DNA, the CDR3 is TGTGCCAGCAGCTTGGGCGGCGCCCAAGAGACCCAGTACTTC.

This rearrangement joins TRBV7-6 to TRBJ2-5; TRBD1 is a possible D gene (5 bases). The end of the DNA aligns better with TRBJ2-7, so the J call may be wrong. The germline V gene encodes CDR1 SGHVS and CDR2 FNYEAQ. This CDR3 is built from 12 residues. DNA of the CDR3: TGTGCCAGCAGCATGGGGCCGTACGAGCAGTACTTC. This gives the protein CASSMGPYEQYF.

The chain has TRBV28 and TRBJ2-2, with TRBD2 as a possible D gene (6 bases). The CDR3 is 15 residues long. The V end lost 2 bases, the J end lost 6 bases, and 13 bases lay between the germline ends. Germline assignment: CDR1 MDHEN and CDR2 SYDVKM. DNA for the CDR3: TGTGCCAGCAGTTTAGCGGGAAAAGACTCCGGGGAGCTGTTTTTT. It codes for CASSLAGKDSGELFF.

The sample holds a few counts of this clone. J is TRBJ2-3 and V is TRBV9; 7 bases are a match to TRBD1. Trimming at V came to 3 bases and at J to 3 bases, leaving 7 bases not matched to a gene. There are 15 residues in the CDR3. Germline V gene data show CDR1 as SGDLS and CDR2 as YYNGEE. CDR3 in DNA: TGTGCCAGCAGCGCCACAGGGGTCGAAACAGATACGCAGTATTTT. Residues: CASSATGVETDTQYF.

Regarding this clone: This specimen includes other DNA sequences encoding the same CDR3. The rearrangement uses TRBV28 and TRBJ1-5; possible D gene TRBD1, 6 bases. V lost 4 bases and J 5 bases, leaving 6 bases between the germline ends. Germline V gene data show CDR1 as MDHEN and CDR2 as SYDVKM. This CDR3 is 12 amino acids long. The CDR3 loop is CASSSGDQPQHF. CDR3 nucleotide sequence: TGTGCCAGCAGTTCAGGGGATCAGCCCCAGCATTTT.

The V and J genes are TRBV2 and TRBJ2-7, with TRBD1 as a possible D gene (5 bases). Germline assignment: CDR1 SNHLY and CDR2 FYNNEI. The CDR3 is made up of 13 amino acids. V was clipped by 10 bases and J by 1 base, with 14 bases between them. CDR3 bases: TGTGCCATCCTAAGACAGTCTTCCTACGAGCAGTACTTC. Translation: CAILRQSSYEQYF.

The chain couples TRBV6-5 to TRBJ1-1, with 8 bases matching TRBD1. The CDR3 extends over 15 amino acids. V shed 2 bases, J shed 1 base, and the junction held 3 bases outside the gene matches. Germline V lookup: CDR1 MNHEY, CDR2 SVGAGI. CDR3 in amino acids: CASSYGRGPNTEAFF. The CDR3 nucleotides are TGTGCCAGCAGTTACGGCAGGGGGCCGAACACTGAAGCTTTCTTT.

The chain couples TRBV4-1 to TRBJ2-7, with TRBD1 identical over 8 bases. This CDR3 is built from 16 residues. J gave up 4 bases and V 0 bases, and 8 bases lay outside the gene matches. Germline V lookup: CDR1 MGHRA, CDR2 YSYEKL. As DNA, the CDR3 is TGCGCCAGCAGCCAAGATACTCTACAGGGGGTGTACGAGCAGTACTTC. Encoded protein: CASSQDTLQGVYEQYF.

The chain has TRBV6-5 and TRBJ2-7, with 7 bases that match TRBD1. The CDR3 has 14 amino acids. J lost 5 bases, V lost 5 bases, and 9 bases had no gene match. Per the germline V gene, CDR1 is MNHEY and CDR2 is SVGAGI. CDR3 protein: CASSTKDRVHEQYF. In DNA form, the CDR3 reads TGTGCCAGCAGTACGAAAGACAGGGTCCACGAGCAGTACTTC.

This rearrangement joins TRBV6-5 to TRBJ1-1; 9 bases line up with TRBD1. This CDR3 contains 16 residues. Germline loops: CDR1 MNHEY, CDR2 SVGAGI. V lost 0 bases and J lost 2; bases outside the gene matches: 4. The CDR3 is CASSYSGQGRNTEAFF. CDR3 sequence (DNA): TGTGCCAGCAGTTACTCCGGACAGGGGCGAAACACTGAAGCTTTCTTT.

The chain recombines TRBV5-4 with TRBJ2-6; TRBD1 aligns across 8 bases. CDR1 SGHNT and CDR2 YYREEE come from the germline V gene (reference sequence). The junction had 4 bases not matched to a gene; V was cut back by 4 bases and J by 4 bases. This CDR3 has 15 residues. The CDR3: CASSDRGSGANVLTF. The DNA for the CDR3 is TGTGCCAGCAGCGACAGGGGATCGGGGGCCAACGTCCTGACTTTC.

This clone was detected once. V usage is TRBV10-3 and J usage is TRBJ2-1, with a possible D match to TRBD2 (6 bases). Per germline, CDR1 ENHRY and CDR2 SYGVKD. With 1 base removed from V and 4 bases from J, the gap between germline ends came to 11 bases. CDR3 size: 15 residues. The CDR3 spells CAISEFSSDYNEQFF. The CDR3 bases are TGTGCCATCAGTGAGTTTTCTAGCGATTACAATGAGCAGTTCTTC.

This clone has more than one count but fewer than ten. This rearrangement joins TRBV19 to TRBJ1-4, with TRBD1 matching over 7 bases. The CDR3 covers 15 residues. V shed 5 bases and J 7 bases; nucleotides not matched to a gene: 10. The germline gives CDR1 LNHDA, CDR2 SQIVND (reference sequence). CDR3 amino acids: CASSGQAPRTEKLFF. The CDR3 region has the DNA TGTGCCAGTAGTGGACAGGCCCCAAGGACTGAAAAACTGTTTTTT.

The chain carries TRBV11-2 and TRBJ1-4, with D hard to call. Looked up from germline, CDR1 is SGHAT and CDR2 is FQNNGV. V lost 4 bases and J 5 bases, leaving 11 bases between the germline ends. The CDR3 contains 14 residues. The CDR3 DNA follows: TGTGCCAGCAGCTCCTGGGCCTCCAATGAAAAACTGTTTTTT. This gives the protein CASSSWASNEKLFF. The whole variable domain, remainder taken from reference TRBV11-2 and TRBJ1-4, is EAGVAQSPRYKIIEKRQSVAFWCNPISGHATLYWYQQILGQGPKLLIQFQNNGVVDDSQLPKDRFSAERLKGVDSTLKIQPAKLEDSAVYLCASSSWASNEKLFFGSGTQLSVL.

This clone came up once. The chain combines TRBV28 with TRBJ1-3, with D tentatively TRBD1 (6 bases). The CDR3 sequence is 14 residues long. Trimming removed 5 bases at V and 8 bases at J, with 16 bases between. Germline loops: CDR1 MDHEN, CDR2 SYDVKM. The CDR3 loop reads CASSTPDRSHTIYF. In nucleotides, the CDR3 is TGTGCCAGCAGTACCCCCGACAGGTCGCACACCATATATTTT.

This chain uses TRBV19 with TRBJ1-1, with 8 bases lining up with TRBD1. The germline gives CDR1 LNHDA, CDR2 SQIVND (reference sequence). CDR3 length: 14 amino acids. V lost 4 bases and J lost 5; bases outside the gene matches: 6. CDR3 residues: CASSTQGGRTEAFF. CDR3 bases: TGTGCCAGTAGTACACAGGGGGGTCGGACTGAAGCTTTCTTT.

The count of this clone is one. This sequence joins TRBV5-1 and TRBJ2-1; 8 nucleotides align to TRBD2. Germline V CDR1 and CDR2: SGHRS, YFSETQ. There are 16 residues in the CDR3. Losses at the gene ends were 0 bases for V and 5 bases for J; bases not matched to a gene: 7. DNA for the CDR3: TGCGCCAGCAGCTTGGCCTCGGGAGGGGGTAACAATGAGCAGTTCTTC. Amino acid sequence: CASSLASGGGNNEQFF.

Details on this clone: One junction end disagrees with the germline gene, perhaps due to a read error. The chain joins TRBV11-3 to TRBJ2-7; D possibly corresponds to TRBD1 (6 bases). The CDR3 has 12 amino acids. CDR1 SGHNT and CDR2 YENEEA come from the germline V gene. Here the CDR3 reads CASSWPRDTDHF. For the CDR3, the DNA is TGTGCCAGCAGCTGGCCTCGGGACACGGATCACTTC.

This clone was detected only a few times. The V call is TRBV28, the J call TRBJ2-1; 10 positions agree with TRBD2. Germline lookup yields CDR1 MDHEN and CDR2 SYDVKM. The CDR3 consists of 15 residues. V shed 1 base, J shed 6 bases, and the junction held 3 bases outside the gene matches. In DNA form, the CDR3 reads TGTGCCAGCAGTTTATCAGCGGGAGGGTCCAATGAGCAGTTCTTC. Its protein is CASSLSAGGSNEQFF.

The V and J genes are TRBV6-4 and TRBJ2-3, with 7 nucleotides matching TRBD1. Germline CDR1 reads MRHNA; CDR2 reads SNTAGT. With V trimmed by 0 bases and J by 1 base, 1 base remained unmatched. The CDR3 has 15 amino acids. The CDR3 here is CASSDSGGGTDTQYF. In nucleotides, the CDR3 is TGTGCCAGCAGTGACTCAGGGGGCGGCACAGATACGCAGTATTTT.

The J gene is TRBJ1-1, the V gene TRBV6-1, with 7 bases aligning to TRBD1. CDR3 length equals 13 residues. With V trimmed by 6 bases and J by 2 bases, 3 bases remained unmatched. In germline, CDR1 is MNHNS, CDR2 SASEGT. DNA of the CDR3: TGTGCCAGCAGGGGACAGCAAAACACTGAAGCTTTCTTT. This sequence encodes CASRGQQNTEAFF.